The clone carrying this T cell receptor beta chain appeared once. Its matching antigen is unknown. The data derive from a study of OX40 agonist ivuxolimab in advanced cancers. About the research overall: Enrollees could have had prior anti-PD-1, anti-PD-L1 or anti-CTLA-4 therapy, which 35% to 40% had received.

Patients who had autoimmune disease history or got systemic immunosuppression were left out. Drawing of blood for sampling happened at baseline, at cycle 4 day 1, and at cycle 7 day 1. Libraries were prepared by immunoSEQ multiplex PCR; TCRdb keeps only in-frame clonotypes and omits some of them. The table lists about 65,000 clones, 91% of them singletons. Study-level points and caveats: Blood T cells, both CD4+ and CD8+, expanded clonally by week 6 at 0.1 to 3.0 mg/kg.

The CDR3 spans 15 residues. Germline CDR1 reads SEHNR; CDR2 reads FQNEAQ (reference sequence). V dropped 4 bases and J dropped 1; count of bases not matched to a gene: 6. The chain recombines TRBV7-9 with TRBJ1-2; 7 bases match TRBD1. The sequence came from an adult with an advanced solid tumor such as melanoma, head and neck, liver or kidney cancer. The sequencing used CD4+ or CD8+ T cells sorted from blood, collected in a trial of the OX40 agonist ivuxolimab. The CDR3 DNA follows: TGTGCCAGCAGCTCGGGGGACAGAAGTAACTATGGCTACACCTTC. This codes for CASSSGDRSNYGYTF.